This T cell receptor beta chain was profiled in a study of T cell responses to AZD1222 COVID-19 vaccine. Turning to the study itself: Second-dose schedules of about 4 or about 12 weeks were combined. Findings and caveats of the study: In a largely white British group with more females than males, clonal diversity was possibly underestimated. Dominant at 160-218 and 743-854, vaccine-associated CD4 TCRs also spanned spike. The reported proportion of spike-specific TCRs targeting unmutated variant regions was nearly half.

Germline values: CDR1 LNHDA, CDR2 SQIVND (reference sequence). The CDR3 is made up of 14 amino acids. The V and J ends lost 7 bases and 1 base, in that order; junction bases with no gene match: 6. The method was immunoSEQ multiplex PCR; TCRdb's version includes in-frame clones alone and lacks a portion of them. In the table there are over 120,000 clones, 80% to 95% of which are singletons. In the case of this clone: Antigen specificity is unknown.

This clonotype was sampled from an adult in good health. The chain recombines TRBV19 with TRBJ2-7; 8 bases are a match to TRBD1. The input for sequencing was peripheral blood, taken on day 0 of AZD1222 vaccination. This CDR3 is CASKLGQASYEQYF. The DNA of the CDR3 is TGTGCCAGTAAATTGGGACAGGCATCCTACGAGCAGTACTTC. The full variable domain, its missing parts supplied by reference TRBV19 and TRBJ2-7, is DGGITQSPKYLFRKEGQNVTLSCEQNLNHDAMYWYRQDPGQGLRLIYYSQIVNDFQKGDIAEGYSVSREKKESFPLTVTSAQKNPTAFYLCASKLGQASYEQYFGPGTRLTVT.